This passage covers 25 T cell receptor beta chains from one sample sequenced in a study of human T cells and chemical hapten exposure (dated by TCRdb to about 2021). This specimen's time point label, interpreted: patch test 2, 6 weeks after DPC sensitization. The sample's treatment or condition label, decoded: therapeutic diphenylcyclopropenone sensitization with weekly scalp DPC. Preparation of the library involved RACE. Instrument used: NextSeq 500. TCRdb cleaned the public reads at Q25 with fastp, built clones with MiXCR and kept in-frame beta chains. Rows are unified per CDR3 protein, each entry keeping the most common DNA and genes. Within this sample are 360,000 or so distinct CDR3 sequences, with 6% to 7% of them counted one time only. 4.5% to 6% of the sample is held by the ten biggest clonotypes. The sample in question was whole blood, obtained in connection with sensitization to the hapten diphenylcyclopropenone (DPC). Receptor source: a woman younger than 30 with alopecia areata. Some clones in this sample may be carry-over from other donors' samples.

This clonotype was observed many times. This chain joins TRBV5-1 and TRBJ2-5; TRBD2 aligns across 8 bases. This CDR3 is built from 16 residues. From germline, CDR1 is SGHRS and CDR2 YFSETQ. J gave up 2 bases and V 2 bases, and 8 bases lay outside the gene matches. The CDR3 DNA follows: TGCGCCAGCAGCTTAGTGCCGGGGGGGTTACAAGAGACCCAGTACTTC. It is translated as CASSLVPGGLQETQYF. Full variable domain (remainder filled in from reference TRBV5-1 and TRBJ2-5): KAGVTQTPRYLIKTRGQQVTLSCSPISGHRSVSWYQQTPGQGLQFLFEYFSETQRNKGNFPGRFSGRQFSNSRSEMNVSTLELGDSALYLCASSLVPGGLQETQYFGPGTRLLVL.

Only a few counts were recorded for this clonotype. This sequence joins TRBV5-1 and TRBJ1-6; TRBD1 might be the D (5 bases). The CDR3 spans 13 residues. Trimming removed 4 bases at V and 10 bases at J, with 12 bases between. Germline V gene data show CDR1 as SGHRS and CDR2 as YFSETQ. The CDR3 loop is CASSPVEGSPLHF. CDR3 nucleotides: TGCGCCAGCAGCCCGGTGGAGGGGTCACCCCTCCACTTT.

The CDR3 DNA is TGTGCCAGCAGCCAAGCGGACGGGGCCTCTGACTATGGCTACACCTTC. Its translation: CASSQADGASDYGYTF. The chain has TRBV3-1 and TRBJ1-2; possibly TRBD1 for D (5 bases). This CDR3 spans 16 amino acids. V lost 1 base and J 3 bases, leaving 15 bases between the germline ends. Germline V CDR1 and CDR2: LGHDT, YNNKEL (reference sequence).

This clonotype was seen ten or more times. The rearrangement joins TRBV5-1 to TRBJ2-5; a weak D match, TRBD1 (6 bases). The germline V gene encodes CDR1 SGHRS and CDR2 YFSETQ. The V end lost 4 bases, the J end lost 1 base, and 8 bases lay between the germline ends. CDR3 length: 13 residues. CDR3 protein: CASSPDSQETQYF. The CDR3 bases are TGCGCCAGCAGCCCGGACAGCCAAGAGACCCAGTACTTC.

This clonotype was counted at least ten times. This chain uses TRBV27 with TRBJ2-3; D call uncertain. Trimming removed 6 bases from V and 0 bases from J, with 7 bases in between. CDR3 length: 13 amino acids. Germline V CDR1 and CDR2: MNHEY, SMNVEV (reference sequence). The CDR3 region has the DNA TGTGCCAGCAGCCAGTCTAGCACAGATACGCAGTATTTT. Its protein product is CASSQSSTDTQYF.

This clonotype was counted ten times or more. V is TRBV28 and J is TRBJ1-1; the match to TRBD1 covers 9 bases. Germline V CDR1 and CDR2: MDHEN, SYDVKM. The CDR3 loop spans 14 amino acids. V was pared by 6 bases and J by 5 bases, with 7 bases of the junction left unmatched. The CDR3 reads CASRSGTGWTEAFF. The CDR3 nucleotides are TGTGCCAGCAGGAGCGGGACAGGGTGGACTGAAGCTTTCTTT.

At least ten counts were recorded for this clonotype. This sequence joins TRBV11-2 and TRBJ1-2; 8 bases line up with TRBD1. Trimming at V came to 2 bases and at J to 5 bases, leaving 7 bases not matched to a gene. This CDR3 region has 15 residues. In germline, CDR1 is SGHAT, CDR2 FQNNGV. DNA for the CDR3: TGTGCCAGCAGCTTAATGTCCACAGGGGGTTATGGCTACACCTTC. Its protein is CASSLMSTGGYGYTF.

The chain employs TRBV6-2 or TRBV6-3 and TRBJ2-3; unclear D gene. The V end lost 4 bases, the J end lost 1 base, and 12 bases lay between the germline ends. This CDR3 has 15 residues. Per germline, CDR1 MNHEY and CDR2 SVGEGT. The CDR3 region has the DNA TGTGCCAGCAGTTTCCTTACCTTCGGCACAGATACGCAGTATTTT. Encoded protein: CASSFLTFGTDTQYF.

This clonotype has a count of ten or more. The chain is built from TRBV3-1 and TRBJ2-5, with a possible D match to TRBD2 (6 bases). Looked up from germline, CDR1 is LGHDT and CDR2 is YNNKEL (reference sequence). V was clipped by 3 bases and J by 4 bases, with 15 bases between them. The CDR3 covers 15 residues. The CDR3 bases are TGTGCCAGCAGCCAGAGAGGGATGGGACTAGAGACCCAGTACTTC. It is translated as CASSQRGMGLETQYF.

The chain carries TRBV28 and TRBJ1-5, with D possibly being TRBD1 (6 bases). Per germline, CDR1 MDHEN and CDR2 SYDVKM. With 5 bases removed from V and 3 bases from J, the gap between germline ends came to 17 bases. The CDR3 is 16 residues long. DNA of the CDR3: TGTGCCAGCAGTATTTATGGGGGACACCTCAATCAGCCCCAGCATTTT. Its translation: CASSIYGGHLNQPQHF.

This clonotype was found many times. The CDR3 nucleotides are TGCAGCGTTGTCGTAGCGGGCGGTACCCTCCACTTT. Translating gives CSVVVAGGTLHF. The rearrangement uses TRBV29-1 and TRBJ1-6; D unclear. V was clipped by 4 bases and J by 14 bases, with 15 bases between them. CDR3 size: 12 residues. The germline gives CDR1 SQVTM, CDR2 ANQGSEA.

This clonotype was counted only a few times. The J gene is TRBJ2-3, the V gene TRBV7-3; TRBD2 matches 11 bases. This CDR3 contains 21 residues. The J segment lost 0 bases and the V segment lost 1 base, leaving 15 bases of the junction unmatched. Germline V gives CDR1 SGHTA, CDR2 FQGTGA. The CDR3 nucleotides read TGTGCCAGCAGCTTAATTCGTCGAAGGAACCGACTAGCGGGAAGCACAGATACGCAGTATTTT. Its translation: CASSLIRRRNRLAGSTDTQYF.

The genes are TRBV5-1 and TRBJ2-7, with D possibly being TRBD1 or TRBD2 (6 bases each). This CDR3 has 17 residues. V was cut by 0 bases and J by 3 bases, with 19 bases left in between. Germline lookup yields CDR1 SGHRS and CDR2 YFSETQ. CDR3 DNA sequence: TGCGCCAGCAGCTTGGTCTTTCGGGGGCCCCGATACTACGAGCAGTACTTC. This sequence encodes CASSLVFRGPRYYEQYF. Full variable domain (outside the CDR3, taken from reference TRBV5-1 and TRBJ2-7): KAGVTQTPRYLIKTRGQQVTLSCSPISGHRSVSWYQQTPGQGLQFLFEYFSETQRNKGNFPGRFSGRQFSNSRSEMNVSTLELGDSALYLCASSLVFRGPRYYEQYFGPGTRLTVT.

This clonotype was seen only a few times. CDR3 sequence reads: CSARDRGKGDNQPQHF. The CDR3 DNA is TGCAGTGCTCGGGACAGGGGAAAAGGGGACAATCAGCCCCAGCATTTT. The chain is built from TRBV20-1 and TRBJ1-5; TRBD1 matches at 10 bases. V shed 5 bases, J shed 3 bases, and the junction held 10 bases outside the gene matches. The CDR3 length is 16 residues. Germline V gene data show CDR1 as DFQATT and CDR2 as SNEGSKA (reference sequence).

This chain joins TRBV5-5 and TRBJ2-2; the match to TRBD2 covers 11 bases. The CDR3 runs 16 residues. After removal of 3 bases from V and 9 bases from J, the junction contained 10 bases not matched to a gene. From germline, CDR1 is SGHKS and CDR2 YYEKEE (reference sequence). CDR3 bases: TGTGCCAGCAGCTCATTAGCGGGGGGGCCGTCGAGGGAGCTGTTTTTT. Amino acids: CASSSLAGGPSRELFF.

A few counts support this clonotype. The DNA for the CDR3 is TGTGCCAGCAGCGTAGCCAAGGAAACCGGGGAGCTGTTTTTT. This codes for CASSVAKETGELFF. The rearrangement links TRBV9 to TRBJ2-2, with no clear D. Germline CDR1 and CDR2: SGDLS and YYNGEE. Trimming left V 0 bases short and J 5 bases short, with 8 bases between. The CDR3 length is 14 residues.

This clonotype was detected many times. CDR3 in DNA: TGTGCCATCAGTGAGGGCGCTGGGGCCAACGTCCTGACTTTC. Its translation: CAISEGAGANVLTF. The rearrangement links TRBV10-3 to TRBJ2-6; D remains unclear. Germline CDR1 ENHRY, CDR2 SYGVKD. The CDR3 has 14 amino acids. Trimming left V 2 bases short and J 2 bases short, with 4 bases between.

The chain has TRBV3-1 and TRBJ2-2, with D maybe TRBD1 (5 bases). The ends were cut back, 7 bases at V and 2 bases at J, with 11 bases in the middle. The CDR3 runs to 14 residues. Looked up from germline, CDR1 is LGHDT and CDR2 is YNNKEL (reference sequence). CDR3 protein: CASNQGYNTGELFF. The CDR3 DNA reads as TGTGCCAGCAACCAGGGTTACAACACCGGGGAGCTGTTTTTT.

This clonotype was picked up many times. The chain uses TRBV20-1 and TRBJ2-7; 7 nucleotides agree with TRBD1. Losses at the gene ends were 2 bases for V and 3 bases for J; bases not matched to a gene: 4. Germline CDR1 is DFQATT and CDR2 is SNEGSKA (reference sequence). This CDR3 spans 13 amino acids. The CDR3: CSARRQGDYEQYF. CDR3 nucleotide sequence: TGCAGTGCTAGAAGACAGGGAGACTACGAGCAGTACTTC.

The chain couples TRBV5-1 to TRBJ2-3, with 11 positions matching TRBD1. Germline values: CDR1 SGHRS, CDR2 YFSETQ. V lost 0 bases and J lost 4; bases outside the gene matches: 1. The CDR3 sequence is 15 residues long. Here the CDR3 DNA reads TGCGCCAGCAGCTTGGGGACAGGGGGCCCAGATACGCAGTATTTT. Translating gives CASSLGTGGPDTQYF.

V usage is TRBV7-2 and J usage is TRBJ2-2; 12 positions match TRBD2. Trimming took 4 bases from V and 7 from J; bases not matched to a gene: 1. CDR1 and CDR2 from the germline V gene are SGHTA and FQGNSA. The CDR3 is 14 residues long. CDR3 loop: CASSSGLAGGELFF. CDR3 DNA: TGTGCCAGCAGCTCGGGACTAGCGGGCGGGGAGCTGTTTTTT.

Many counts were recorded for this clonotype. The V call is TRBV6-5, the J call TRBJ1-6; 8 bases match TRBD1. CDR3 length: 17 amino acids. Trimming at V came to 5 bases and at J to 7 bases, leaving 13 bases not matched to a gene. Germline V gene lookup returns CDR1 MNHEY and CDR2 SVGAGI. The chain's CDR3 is CASSTMGTGWGNSPLHF. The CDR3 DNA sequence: TGTGCCAGCAGTACGATGGGGACAGGATGGGGCAATTCACCCCTCCACTTT.

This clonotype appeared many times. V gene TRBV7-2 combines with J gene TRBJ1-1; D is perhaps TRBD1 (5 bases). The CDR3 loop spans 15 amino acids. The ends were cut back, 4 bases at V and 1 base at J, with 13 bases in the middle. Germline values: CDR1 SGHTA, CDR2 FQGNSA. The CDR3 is CASSYHQTANTEAFF. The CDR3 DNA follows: TGTGCCAGCAGCTACCACCAGACAGCGAACACTGAAGCTTTCTTT.

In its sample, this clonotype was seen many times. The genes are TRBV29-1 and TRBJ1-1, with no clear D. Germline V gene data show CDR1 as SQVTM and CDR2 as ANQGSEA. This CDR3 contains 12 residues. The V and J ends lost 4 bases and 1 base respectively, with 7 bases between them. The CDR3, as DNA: TGCAGCGTTGTTGACGGGAACACTGAAGCTTTCTTT. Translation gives CSVVDGNTEAFF.

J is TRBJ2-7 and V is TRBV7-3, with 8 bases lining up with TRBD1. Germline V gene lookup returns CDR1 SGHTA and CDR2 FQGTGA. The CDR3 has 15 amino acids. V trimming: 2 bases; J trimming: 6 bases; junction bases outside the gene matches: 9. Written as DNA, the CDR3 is TGTGCCAGCAGCTTAGGGGACAGGCCTTCTAGCGAGCAGTACTTC. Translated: CASSLGDRPSSEQYF.